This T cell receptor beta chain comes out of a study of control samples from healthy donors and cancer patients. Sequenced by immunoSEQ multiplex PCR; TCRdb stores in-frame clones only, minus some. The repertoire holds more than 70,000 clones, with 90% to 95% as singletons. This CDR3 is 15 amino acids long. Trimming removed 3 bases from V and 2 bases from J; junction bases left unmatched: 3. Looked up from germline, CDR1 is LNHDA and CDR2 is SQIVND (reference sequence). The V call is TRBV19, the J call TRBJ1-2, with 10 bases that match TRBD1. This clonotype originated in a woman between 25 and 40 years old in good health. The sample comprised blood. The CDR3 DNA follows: TGTGCCAGTAGTATCGGACAGGGGGAAAACTATGGCTACACCTTC. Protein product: CASSIGQGENYGYTF.